A selection of T cell receptor beta chains follows, all from one sample in a study of T cell responses to AZD1222 COVID-19 vaccine. Profiling relied on immunoSEQ multiplex PCR, and the TCRdb table lists in-frame clones only, not all of them. The sample includes some 140,000 clones, 92% of them seen just once. Sequences were derived from peripheral blood, sampled on day 0 of AZD1222 vaccination. The receptor set was obtained from an adult in good health. The CDR3 runs from the conserved cysteine through the conserved F or W. The D gene is left open where the match is weak. Part of the rows lack a size; the others show once, few, many or a class for expanded clones.

cdr3_aa | cdr3_nt | clone_size | j_call | v_call | d_call
CASSQHLSTGNTEAFF | TGTGCCAGCAGCCAGCATTTATCCACAGGGAACACTGAAGCTTTCTTT | - | TRBJ1-1 | TRBV3-1/TRBV3-2 | -
CASIGEGLEQYF | TGCGCCAGCATTGGGGAGGGCCTCGAGCAGTACTTC | - | TRBJ2-7 | TRBV10-1 | TRBD2
CAAGPNTYEQYF | TGTGCCGCCGGGCCTAACACGTACGAGCAGTACTTC | - | TRBJ2-7 | TRBV15 | -
CATSDGSGRGSYNEQFF | TGTGCCACCAGTGACGGTAGCGGTAGAGGCTCCTACAATGAGCAGTTCTTC | - | TRBJ2-1 | TRBV24-1 | -
CASSQIAHSSGRGTGELFF | TGTGCCAGCAGCCAAATTGCTCATTCTAGCGGGAGGGGGACCGGGGAGCTGTTTTTT | - | TRBJ2-2 | TRBV3-1/TRBV3-2 | TRBD2
CASSLSLVRIHNEQFF | TGTGCCAGCAGTTTATCGTTAGTTAGAATCCACAATGAGCAGTTCTTC | - | TRBJ2-1 | TRBV27 | -
CASSSDSYSNQPQHF | TGTGCCAGCAGCTCCGACAGTTATAGCAATCAGCCCCAGCATTTT | - | TRBJ1-5 | TRBV7-2 | -
CASSDGTAEFPQYF | TGTGCCAGCAGCGACGGGACGGCCGAGTTCCCCCAGTACTTC | - | TRBJ2-5 | TRBV7-6 | -
CASSLVSADIQYF | TGTGCCAGCAGCTTAGTGAGTGCTGACATTCAGTACTTC | - | TRBJ2-4 | TRBV11-2 | -
CASSLRGTNTEAFF | TGTGCCAGCAGTTTAAGAGGGACTAACACTGAAGCTTTCTTT | - | TRBJ1-1 | TRBV27 | -
CASRSGQGAFYEQYF | TGTGCCAGCAGAAGCGGACAGGGGGCTTTCTACGAGCAGTACTTC | - | TRBJ2-7 | TRBV6-5 | TRBD1
CASSLDRGTEAFF | TGTGCCAGTAGTTTAGACAGGGGTACTGAAGCTTTCTTT | - | TRBJ1-1 | TRBV19 | TRBD1
CAWSDGGVSYNEQFF | TGTGCCTGGAGTGATGGCGGGGTCTCCTACAATGAGCAGTTCTTC | - | TRBJ2-1 | TRBV30 | -
CASSLYVTLGGNEQFF | TGTGCCAGCAGCTTATACGTCACCCTTGGGGGCAATGAGCAGTTCTTC | - | TRBJ2-1 | TRBV7-2 | -
CASSGDSLTPLHF | TGTGCCAGCAGCGGGGACAGCCTGACTCCCCTCCACTTT | once | TRBJ1-6 | TRBV5-4 | TRBD1
CAWRSGAETGYTF | TGTGCCTGGAGATCCGGGGCTGAGACGGGCTACACCTTC | - | TRBJ1-2 | TRBV30 | -
CASSLGSYFYNEQFF | TGTGCCAGCAGCTTAGGATCGTACTTCTACAATGAGCAGTTCTTC | - | TRBJ2-1 | TRBV7-9 | -
CASSLASTGVGGYTF | TGTGCCAGCAGCTTAGCTTCGACTGGGGTTGGTGGCTACACCTTC | - | TRBJ1-2 | TRBV7-9 | -